These T cell receptor beta chains were read from a single sample in a study of control samples from healthy donors and cancer patients. Assay used: immunoSEQ multiplex PCR; TCRdb lists only in-frame clones, some missing. The data show fewer than 50,000 clones, about 92% seen once. The specimen sequenced was PBMCs. These receptors were taken from a man aged 30 to 45 with colorectal cancer. CDR3s include the opening cysteine and the closing phenylalanine or tryptophan. D genes are given only for firm matches. The size entry is marked missing in some rows and otherwise reads once, few, many or a size class.

v_gene: TRBV5-4; abundance: -; d_gene: TRBD2; j_gene: TRBJ2-3; CDR3aa: CASSLVGGVTDTQYF; CDR3nt: TGTGCCAGCAGCTTGGTCGGGGGGGTCACAGATACGCAGTATTTT
v_gene: TRBV27; abundance: -; d_gene: -; j_gene: TRBJ1-1; CDR3aa: CASSPRGNTEAFF; CDR3nt: TGTGCCAGCAGTCCTAGGGGGAACACTGAAGCTTTCTTT
v_gene: TRBV5-4; abundance: -; d_gene: TRBD1; j_gene: TRBJ2-7; CDR3aa: CASSSRDRGHEQYF; CDR3nt: TGTGCCAGCAGCTCCCGGGACAGGGGCCACGAGCAGTACTTC
v_gene: TRBV4-3; abundance: -; d_gene: -; j_gene: TRBJ1-2; CDR3aa: CASSQELGGSPNEGYTF; CDR3nt: TGCGCCAGCAGCCAAGAATTAGGAGGCTCTCCCAATGAGGGCTACACCTTC
v_gene: TRBV7-6; abundance: -; d_gene: -; j_gene: TRBJ1-4; CDR3aa: CASSWGGPSTNEKLFF; CDR3nt: TGTGCCAGCAGCTGGGGGGGGCCTTCAACTAATGAAAAACTGTTTTTT
v_gene: TRBV5-1; abundance: -; d_gene: -; j_gene: TRBJ2-1; CDR3aa: CASSPDTEQFF; CDR3nt: TGCGCCAGCAGCCCGGACACTGAGCAGTTCTTC
v_gene: TRBV20-1; abundance: -; d_gene: -; j_gene: TRBJ1-6; CDR3aa: CSASDFSMGSWDLHF; CDR3nt: TGCAGTGCTAGTGACTTTTCTATGGGATCCTGGGACCTCCACTTT
v_gene: TRBV27; abundance: -; d_gene: -; j_gene: TRBJ2-7; CDR3aa: CASSSDRPYEQYF; CDR3nt: TGTGCCAGCAGTTCCGACAGGCCCTACGAGCAGTACTTC
v_gene: TRBV20-1; abundance: once; d_gene: -; j_gene: TRBJ1-1; CDR3aa: CSARGVAEAFF; CDR3nt: TGCAGTGCTAGAGGTGTGGCTGAAGCTTTCTTT
v_gene: TRBV30; abundance: -; d_gene: -; j_gene: TRBJ1-6; CDR3aa: CAWSKRVKSPLHF; CDR3nt: TGTGCCTGGAGTAAAAGGGTGAAGTCACCCCTCCACTTT
v_gene: TRBV2; abundance: -; d_gene: TRBD2; j_gene: TRBJ2-1; CDR3aa: CASSGLAGAYNEQFF; CDR3nt: TGTGCCAGCAGTGGACTAGCGGGGGCCTACAATGAGCAGTTCTTC
v_gene: TRBV19; abundance: -; d_gene: TRBD1; j_gene: TRBJ1-2; CDR3aa: CASSIVTGGGLDYTF; CDR3nt: TGTGCCAGTAGTATAGTGACAGGGGGCGGATTGGACTACACCTTC
v_gene: TRBV28; abundance: -; d_gene: -; j_gene: TRBJ1-2; CDR3aa: CASSYEPQYGYTF; CDR3nt: TGTGCCAGCAGTTACGAGCCCCAATATGGCTACACCTTC
v_gene: TRBV19; abundance: -; d_gene: -; j_gene: TRBJ1-5; CDR3aa: CASQVTGTNQPQHF; CDR3nt: TGTGCCAGCCAAGTTACAGGGACCAATCAGCCCCAGCATTTT